This is a list of T cell receptor beta chains from one sample in a study of blood T cell repertoires in COVID-19. Repertoires were generated with immunoSEQ multiplex PCR, while TCRdb's copy carries only in-frame clones and drops some. The data contain about 290,000 clones, 85% to 90% of them singletons. Sequencing used peripheral blood. The receptors derive from a woman aged 30 to 39 with COVID-19, enrolled during active disease. CDR3s include the opening cysteine and the closing phenylalanine or tryptophan. The D gene is left open where the match is weak. Clone size is stated in some rows and not others, as once, few, many or a class when expanded.

V gene: TRBV5-1
clone size: .
D gene: TRBD2
J gene: TRBJ2-1
CDR3 protein: CASSLGLSGLARYEQFF
CDR3 DNA: TGCGCCAGCAGCTTGGGCCTCTCGGGACTAGCTAGGTATGAGCAGTTCTTC

V gene: TRBV28
clone size: .
D gene: TRBD1
J gene: TRBJ2-5
CDR3 protein: CASSLVGQGYFRYQETQYF
CDR3 DNA: TGTGCCAGCAGTTTGGTAGGACAGGGGTATTTTCGGTACCAAGAGACCCAGTACTTC

V gene: TRBV10-2
clone size: .
D gene: TRBD1
J gene: TRBJ2-1
CDR3 protein: CASSQGEGNEQFF
CDR3 DNA: TGCGCCAGCAGTCAGGGGGAAGGGAATGAGCAGTTCTTC

V gene: TRBV5-1
clone size: .
D gene: TRBD2
J gene: TRBJ2-7
CDR3 protein: CASSRTSGSYEQYF
CDR3 DNA: TGCGCCAGCAGCCGGACTAGCGGGTCCTACGAGCAGTACTTC

V gene: TRBV4-1
clone size: .
D gene: TRBD2
J gene: TRBJ2-1
CDR3 protein: CASSHSLAGGREQFF
CDR3 DNA: TGCGCCAGCAGCCACTCGCTAGCGGGGGGGCGGGAGCAGTTCTTC

V gene: TRBV7-2
clone size: .
D gene: TRBD1
J gene: TRBJ1-6
CDR3 protein: CASSYRQGEWNSPLHF
CDR3 DNA: TGTGCCAGCAGCTATAGACAGGGGGAATGGAATTCACCCCTCCACTTT

V gene: TRBV28
clone size: few
D gene: .
J gene: TRBJ1-2
CDR3 protein: CASSSRGGWNYGYTF
CDR3 DNA: TGTGCCAGCAGTTCGCGGGGGGGGTGGAACTATGGCTACACCTTC

V gene: TRBV3-1/TRBV3-2
clone size: .
D gene: .
J gene: TRBJ2-4
CDR3 protein: CASSHGANQYF
CDR3 DNA: TGTGCCAGCAGCCATGGGGCGAACCAGTACTTC

V gene: TRBV30
clone size: .
D gene: .
J gene: TRBJ1-2
CDR3 protein: CASPWGRPPYGYTF
CDR3 DNA: TGTGCCTCTCCGTGGGGGCGACCGCCATATGGCTACACCTTC

V gene: TRBV14
clone size: .
D gene: TRBD1
J gene: TRBJ2-1
CDR3 protein: CASSLAGTGRIEQFF
CDR3 DNA: TGTGCCAGCAGCCTCGCCGGGACAGGGAGGATTGAGCAGTTCTTC

V gene: TRBV3-1/TRBV3-2
clone size: .
D gene: .
J gene: TRBJ2-3
CDR3 protein: CASSRPGGSTDTQYF
CDR3 DNA: TGTGCCAGCAGCCGACCGGGGGGCAGCACAGATACGCAGTATTTT

V gene: TRBV18
clone size: .
D gene: .
J gene: TRBJ1-5
CDR3 protein: CASSPSQGINQPQHF
CDR3 DNA: TGTGCCAGCTCACCATCCCAGGGAATCAATCAGCCCCAGCATTTT

V gene: TRBV5-1
clone size: .
D gene: TRBD1
J gene: TRBJ1-1
CDR3 protein: CASSFMGQLENTEAFF
CDR3 DNA: TGCGCCAGCAGCTTTATGGGACAGCTGGAGAACACTGAAGCTTTCTTT

V gene: TRBV5-1
clone size: .
D gene: .
J gene: TRBJ2-7
CDR3 protein: CASSLESLAPTYEQYF
CDR3 DNA: TGCGCCAGCAGCTTGGAATCCCTAGCACCGACCTACGAGCAGTACTTC

V gene: TRBV6-1
clone size: .
D gene: TRBD1
J gene: TRBJ2-7
CDR3 protein: CASSPREQGPYEQYF
CDR3 DNA: TGTGCCAGCAGTCCAAGGGAACAGGGGCCATACGAGCAGTACTTC

V gene: TRBV10-2
clone size: .
D gene: TRBD1
J gene: TRBJ1-1
CDR3 protein: CASRDRDLVAFF
CDR3 DNA: TGCGCCAGCAGGGACAGGGATTTGGTAGCTTTCTTT

V gene: TRBV4-2
clone size: .
D gene: TRBD1
J gene: TRBJ1-2
CDR3 protein: CASSPGQAYGYTF
CDR3 DNA: TGTGCCAGCAGCCCGGGACAGGCTTATGGCTACACCTTC

V gene: TRBV18
clone size: few
D gene: TRBD1
J gene: TRBJ1-5
CDR3 protein: CASSPQGQGYSNQPQHF
CDR3 DNA: TGTGCCAGCTCACCACAGGGACAGGGATATAGCAATCAGCCCCAGCATTTT

V gene: TRBV7-8
clone size: .
D gene: TRBD1
J gene: TRBJ1-5
CDR3 protein: CASSAQGTGRINQPQHF
CDR3 DNA: TGTGCCAGCAGCGCACAGGGGACAGGGAGAATCAATCAGCCCCAGCATTTT

V gene: TRBV2
clone size: .
D gene: .
J gene: TRBJ2-1
CDR3 protein: CASSESRGSREFF
CDR3 DNA: TGTGCCAGCAGTGAGTCCCGGGGGTCCCGAGAGTTCTTC

V gene: TRBV10-2
clone size: .
D gene: .
J gene: TRBJ2-3
CDR3 protein: CASSDPGGSRDTQYF
CDR3 DNA: TGCGCCAGCAGCGACCCGGGGGGCTCCAGAGATACGCAGTATTTT

V gene: TRBV5-1
clone size: .
D gene: .
J gene: TRBJ2-7
CDR3 protein: CASSLTTPSTYEQYF
CDR3 DNA: TGCGCCAGCAGCTTAACCACTCCTTCTACCTACGAGCAGTACTTC

V gene: TRBV19
clone size: .
D gene: .
J gene: TRBJ1-4
CDR3 protein: CASSWAGEKLFF
CDR3 DNA: TGTGCCAGTAGTTGGGCGGGAGAAAAACTGTTTTTT

V gene: TRBV4-1
clone size: once
D gene: .
J gene: TRBJ2-7
CDR3 protein: CASSPFARIAQYEQYF
CDR3 DNA: TGCGCCAGCAGCCCCTTCGCTCGAATCGCACAATACGAGCAGTACTTC

V gene: TRBV11-2
clone size: .
D gene: .
J gene: TRBJ2-7
CDR3 protein: CASSWAGGDSLEQYF
CDR3 DNA: TGTGCCAGCAGCTGGGCCGGAGGGGATAGTCTTGAGCAGTACTTC

V gene: TRBV5-1
clone size: few
D gene: .
J gene: TRBJ2-6
CDR3 protein: CASSLFISGDSSGANVLTF
CDR3 DNA: TGCGCCAGCAGCTTATTTATCTCAGGCGACAGCTCTGGGGCCAACGTCCTGACTTTC

V gene: TRBV25-1
clone size: .
D gene: .
J gene: TRBJ2-3
CDR3 protein: CASSVSTDTQYF
CDR3 DNA: TGTGCCAGCAGTGTAAGCACAGATACGCAGTATTTT

V gene: TRBV24-1
clone size: .
D gene: .
J gene: TRBJ1-1
CDR3 protein: CATSNRAGTEAFF
CDR3 DNA: TGTGCCACCAGTAACAGGGCCGGGACTGAAGCTTTCTTT

V gene: TRBV5-1
clone size: .
D gene: TRBD1
J gene: TRBJ2-7
CDR3 protein: CASSWGTGESYEQYF
CDR3 DNA: TGCGCCAGCAGCTGGGGGACAGGGGAGAGCTACGAGCAGTACTTC

V gene: TRBV5-4
clone size: .
D gene: TRBD1
J gene: TRBJ2-2
CDR3 protein: CASGGQGDTGELFF
CDR3 DNA: TGTGCCAGCGGGGGACAGGGGGACACCGGGGAGCTGTTTTTT

V gene: TRBV3-1/TRBV3-2
clone size: few
D gene: .
J gene: TRBJ2-2
CDR3 protein: CASSKTSGETGELFF
CDR3 DNA: TGTGCCAGCAGCAAAACATCAGGGGAGACCGGGGAGCTGTTTTTT

V gene: TRBV4-1
clone size: .
D gene: .
J gene: TRBJ2-1
CDR3 protein: CASSQVQESYNEQFF
CDR3 DNA: TGCGCCAGCAGCCAAGTACAGGAGTCCTACAATGAGCAGTTCTTC

V gene: TRBV5-4
clone size: few
D gene: TRBD1
J gene: TRBJ1-3
CDR3 protein: CASSQGQSSGNTIYF
CDR3 DNA: TGTGCCAGCAGCCAGGGACAGAGCTCTGGAAACACCATATATTTT

V gene: TRBV4-1
clone size: .
D gene: .
J gene: TRBJ1-5
CDR3 protein: CASSQEGGYSNQPQHF
CDR3 DNA: TGCGCCAGCAGCCAAGAGGGCGGGTATAGCAATCAGCCCCAGCATTTT

V gene: TRBV7-2
clone size: .
D gene: TRBD2
J gene: TRBJ2-5
CDR3 protein: CASSLRAALAGGPSETQYF
CDR3 DNA: TGTGCCAGCAGCTTACGGGCGGCACTAGCGGGGGGGCCGTCAGAGACCCAGTACTTC

V gene: TRBV7-9
clone size: once
D gene: .
J gene: TRBJ1-1
CDR3 protein: CASSSSLGGNTEAFF
CDR3 DNA: TGTGCCAGCAGCTCCAGTCTCGGGGGGAACACTGAAGCTTTCTTT

V gene: TRBV19
clone size: .
D gene: .
J gene: TRBJ2-7
CDR3 protein: CATFEGYEQYF
CDR3 DNA: TGTGCCACCTTTGAGGGCTACGAGCAGTACTTC

V gene: TRBV27
clone size: .
D gene: TRBD2
J gene: TRBJ2-3
CDR3 protein: CASMPGGRTDTQYF
CDR3 DNA: TGTGCCAGCATGCCGGGGGGGCGGACAGATACGCAGTATTTT

V gene: TRBV28
clone size: .
D gene: TRBD1
J gene: TRBJ1-5
CDR3 protein: CASSPRDRANQPQHF
CDR3 DNA: TGTGCCAGCAGTCCACGGGACAGGGCCAATCAGCCCCAGCATTTT

V gene: TRBV5-1
clone size: .
D gene: .
J gene: TRBJ2-5
CDR3 protein: CASSFTGETQYF
CDR3 DNA: TGCGCCAGCAGCTTCACGGGAGAGACCCAGTACTTC

V gene: TRBV28
clone size: .
D gene: .
J gene: TRBJ2-3
CDR3 protein: CASSLAVGAGDPRGDTQYF
CDR3 DNA: TGTGCCAGCAGTTTAGCGGTAGGCGCGGGGGACCCTAGGGGGGATACGCAGTATTTT

V gene: TRBV11-1
clone size: few
D gene: .
J gene: TRBJ2-7
CDR3 protein: CASSLSLNRDPYEQYF
CDR3 DNA: TGTGCCAGCAGCTTATCCCTCAACAGGGACCCCTACGAGCAGTACTTC

V gene: TRBV9
clone size: .
D gene: TRBD1
J gene: TRBJ2-7
CDR3 protein: CASSVGEGASYEQYF
CDR3 DNA: TGTGCCAGCAGCGTTGGTGAGGGGGCTTCGTACGAGCAGTACTTC

V gene: TRBV2
clone size: .
D gene: .
J gene: TRBJ1-3
CDR3 protein: CASGGSSGNTIYF
CDR3 DNA: TGTGCCAGCGGAGGGAGCTCTGGAAACACCATATATTTT

V gene: TRBV5-1
clone size: .
D gene: .
J gene: TRBJ1-4
CDR3 protein: CASSPVAANEKLFF
CDR3 DNA: TGCGCCAGCAGTCCCGTTGCGGCTAATGAAAAACTGTTTTTT

V gene: TRBV19
clone size: .
D gene: TRBD1
J gene: TRBJ1-1
CDR3 protein: CASRDRGKGDTEAFF
CDR3 DNA: TGTGCCAGTAGGGACAGGGGGAAGGGGGACACTGAAGCTTTCTTT

V gene: TRBV19
clone size: .
D gene: TRBD2
J gene: TRBJ2-1
CDR3 protein: CASSINGGNEQFF
CDR3 DNA: TGTGCCAGTAGTATAAACGGGGGGAATGAGCAGTTCTTC

V gene: TRBV11-2
clone size: .
D gene: .
J gene: TRBJ1-3
CDR3 protein: CASSSTGSAGNTIYF
CDR3 DNA: TGTGCCAGCAGCTCAACAGGTAGTGCTGGAAACACCATATATTTT

V gene: TRBV7-9
clone size: .
D gene: TRBD1
J gene: TRBJ1-2
CDR3 protein: CASSSRDRAPYGYTF
CDR3 DNA: TGTGCCAGCAGCTCCCGGGACAGGGCGCCCTATGGCTACACCTTC

V gene: TRBV2
clone size: once
D gene: .
J gene: TRBJ1-5
CDR3 protein: CASRLQVNQPQHF
CDR3 DNA: TGTGCCAGCAGACTACAGGTCAATCAGCCCCAGCATTTT